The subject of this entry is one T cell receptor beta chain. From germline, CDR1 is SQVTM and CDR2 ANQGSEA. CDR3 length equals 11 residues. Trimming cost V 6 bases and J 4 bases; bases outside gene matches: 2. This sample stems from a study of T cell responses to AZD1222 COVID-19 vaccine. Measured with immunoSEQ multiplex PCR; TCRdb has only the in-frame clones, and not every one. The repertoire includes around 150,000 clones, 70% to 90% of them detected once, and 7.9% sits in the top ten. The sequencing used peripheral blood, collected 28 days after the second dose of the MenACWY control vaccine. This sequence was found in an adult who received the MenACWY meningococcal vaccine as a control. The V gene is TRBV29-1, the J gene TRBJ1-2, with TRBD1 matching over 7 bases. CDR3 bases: TGCAGCGTCCGGACAGGCTATGGCTACACCTTC. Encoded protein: CSVRTGYGYTF.